This TCR beta chain was recovered during a study of blood T cell repertoires in COVID-19. For the study at large: In each case, the material was cDNA or gDNA derived from T cells, B-cell-depleted T cells, or PBMCs.

The CDR3 consists of 14 residues. Germline V gene data show CDR1 as GTSNPN and CDR2 as SVGIG (reference sequence). Deletions cut 4 bases from V and 0 bases from J, with 10 bases between. TCRdb's copy holds only in-frame clones and misses some; the assay was immunoSEQ multiplex PCR. The sample has tens of thousands of clones; around 90% are singletons. Sequencing was performed on peripheral blood. The receptor was derived from a human donor in a cohort sampled during active COVID-19. This chain connects TRBV30 to TRBJ2-1, with D perhaps TRBD2 (5 bases). The CDR3 sequence: CAWTPGSSYNEQFF. The DNA for the CDR3 is TGTGCCTGGACGCCGGGGAGCTCCTACAATGAGCAGTTCTTC.